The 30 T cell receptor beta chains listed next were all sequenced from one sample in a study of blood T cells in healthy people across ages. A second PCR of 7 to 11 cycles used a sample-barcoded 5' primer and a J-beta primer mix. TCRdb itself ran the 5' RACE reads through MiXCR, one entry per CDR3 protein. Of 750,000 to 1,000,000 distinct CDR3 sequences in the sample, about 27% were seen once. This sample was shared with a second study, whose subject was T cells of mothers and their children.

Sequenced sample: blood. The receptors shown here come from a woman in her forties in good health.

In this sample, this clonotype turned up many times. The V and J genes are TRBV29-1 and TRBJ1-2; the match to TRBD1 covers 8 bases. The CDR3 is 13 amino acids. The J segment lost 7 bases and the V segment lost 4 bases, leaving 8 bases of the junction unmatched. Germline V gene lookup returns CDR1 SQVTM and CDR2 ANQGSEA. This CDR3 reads CSVGYDRGSGYTF. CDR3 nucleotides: TGCAGCGTTGGGTATGACAGGGGTTCTGGCTACACCTTC.

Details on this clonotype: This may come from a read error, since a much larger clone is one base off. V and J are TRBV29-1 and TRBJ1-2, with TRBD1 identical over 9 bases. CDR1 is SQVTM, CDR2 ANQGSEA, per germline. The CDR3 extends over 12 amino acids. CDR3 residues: CSVGGQGNGHTF. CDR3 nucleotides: TGCAGCGTTGGCGGACAGGGGAATGGCCACACCTTC.

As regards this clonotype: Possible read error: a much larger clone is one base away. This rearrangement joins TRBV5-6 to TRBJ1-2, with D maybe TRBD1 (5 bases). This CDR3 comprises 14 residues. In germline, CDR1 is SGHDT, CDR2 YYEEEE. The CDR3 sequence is CVSSLVGGGYGYTF. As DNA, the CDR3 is TGTGTCAGCAGCTTGGTCGGGGGAGGATATGGCTACACCTTC.

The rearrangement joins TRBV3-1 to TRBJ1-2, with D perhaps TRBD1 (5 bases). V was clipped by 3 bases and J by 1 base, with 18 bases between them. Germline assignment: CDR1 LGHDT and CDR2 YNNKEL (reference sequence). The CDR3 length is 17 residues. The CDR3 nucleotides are TGTGCCAGCAGCCAGACAGTATCTCTGGATATTAACTATGGCTACACCTTC. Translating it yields CASSQTVSLDINYGYTF.

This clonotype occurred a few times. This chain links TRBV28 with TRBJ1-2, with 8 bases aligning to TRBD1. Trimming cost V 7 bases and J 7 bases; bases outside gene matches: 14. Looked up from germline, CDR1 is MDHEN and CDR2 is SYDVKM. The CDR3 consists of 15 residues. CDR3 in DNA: TGTGCCAGCACCTCCCCCGGACAGGGTATCTCTGGCTACACCTTC. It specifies CASTSPGQGISGYTF.

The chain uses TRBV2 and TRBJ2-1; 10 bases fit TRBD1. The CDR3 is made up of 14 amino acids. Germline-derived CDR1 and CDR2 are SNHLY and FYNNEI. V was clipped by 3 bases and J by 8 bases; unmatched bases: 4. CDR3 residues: CASSEGQGWDEQFF. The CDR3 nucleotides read TGTGCCAGCAGTGAGGGACAGGGGTGGGATGAGCAGTTCTTC.

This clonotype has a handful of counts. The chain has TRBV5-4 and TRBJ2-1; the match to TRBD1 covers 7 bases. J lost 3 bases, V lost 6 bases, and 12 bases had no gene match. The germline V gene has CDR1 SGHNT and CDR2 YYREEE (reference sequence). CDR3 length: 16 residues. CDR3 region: CASTPGPGQNYNEQFF. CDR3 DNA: TGTGCCAGCACCCCCGGGCCGGGACAGAACTACAATGAGCAGTTCTTC.

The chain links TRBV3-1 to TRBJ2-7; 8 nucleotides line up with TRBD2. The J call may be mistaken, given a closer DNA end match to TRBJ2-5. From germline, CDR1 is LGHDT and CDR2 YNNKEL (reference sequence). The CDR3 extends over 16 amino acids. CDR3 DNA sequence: TGTGCCAGCAGCCAAGCCCGGGTTAGCGGGGAGGAGACCCAGTACTTC. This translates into CASSQARVSGEETQYF.

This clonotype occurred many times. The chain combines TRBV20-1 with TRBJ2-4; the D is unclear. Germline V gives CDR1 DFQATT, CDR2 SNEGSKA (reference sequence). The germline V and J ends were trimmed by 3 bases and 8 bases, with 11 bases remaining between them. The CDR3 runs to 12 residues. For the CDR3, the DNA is TGCAGTGCTAGGAGGACGATTGACATTCAGTACTTC. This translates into CSARRTIDIQYF.

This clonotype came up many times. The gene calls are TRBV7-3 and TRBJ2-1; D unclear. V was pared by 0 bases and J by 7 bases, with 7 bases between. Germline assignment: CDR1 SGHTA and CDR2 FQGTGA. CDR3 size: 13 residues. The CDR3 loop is CASSLTDRNEQFF. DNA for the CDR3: TGTGCCAGCAGCTTAACCGACCGGAATGAGCAGTTCTTC.

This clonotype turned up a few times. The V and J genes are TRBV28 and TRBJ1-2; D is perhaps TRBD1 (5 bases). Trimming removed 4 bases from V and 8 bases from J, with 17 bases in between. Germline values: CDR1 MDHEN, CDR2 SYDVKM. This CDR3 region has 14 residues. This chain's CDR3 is CASSSGTASFGYTF. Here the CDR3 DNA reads TGTGCCAGCAGTTCAGGGACTGCAAGTTTCGGCTACACCTTC.

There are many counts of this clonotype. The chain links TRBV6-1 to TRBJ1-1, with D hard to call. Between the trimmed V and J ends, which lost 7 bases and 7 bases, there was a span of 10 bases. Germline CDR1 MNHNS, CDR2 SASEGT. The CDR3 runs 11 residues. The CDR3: CASNWAGEAFF. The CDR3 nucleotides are TGTGCCAGCAATTGGGCCGGTGAAGCTTTCTTT.

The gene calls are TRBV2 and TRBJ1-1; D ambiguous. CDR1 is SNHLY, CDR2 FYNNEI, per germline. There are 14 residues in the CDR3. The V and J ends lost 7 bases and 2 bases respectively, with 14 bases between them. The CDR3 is CASTVIAFNTEAFF. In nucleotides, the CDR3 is TGTGCCAGCACCGTGATAGCCTTCAACACTGAAGCTTTCTTT.

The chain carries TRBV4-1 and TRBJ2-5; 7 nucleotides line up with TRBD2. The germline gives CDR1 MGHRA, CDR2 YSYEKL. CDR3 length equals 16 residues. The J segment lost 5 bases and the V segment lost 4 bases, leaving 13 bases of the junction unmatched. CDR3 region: CASSPQSGVIVETQYF. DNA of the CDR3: TGCGCCAGCAGCCCTCAGAGCGGGGTGATTGTGGAGACCCAGTACTTC.

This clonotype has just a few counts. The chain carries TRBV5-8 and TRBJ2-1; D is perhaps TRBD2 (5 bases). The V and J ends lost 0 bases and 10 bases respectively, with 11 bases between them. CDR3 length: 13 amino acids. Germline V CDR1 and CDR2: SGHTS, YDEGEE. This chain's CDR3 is CASSLGRSGEQFF. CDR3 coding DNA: TGTGCCAGCAGCTTGGGAAGGTCGGGGGAGCAGTTCTTC.

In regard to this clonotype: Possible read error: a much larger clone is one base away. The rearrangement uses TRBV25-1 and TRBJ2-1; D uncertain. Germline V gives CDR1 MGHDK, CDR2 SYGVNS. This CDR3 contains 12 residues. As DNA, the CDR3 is TGTACCAGCAGTGAATTTGACAATGAGCAGTTCTTC. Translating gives CTSSEFDNEQFF.

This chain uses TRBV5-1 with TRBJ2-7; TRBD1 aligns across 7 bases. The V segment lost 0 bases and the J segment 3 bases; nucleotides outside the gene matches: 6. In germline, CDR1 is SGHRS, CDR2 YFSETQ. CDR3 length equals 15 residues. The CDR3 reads CASSLALAGGYEQYF. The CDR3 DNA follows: TGCGCCAGCAGCTTGGCCCTCGCAGGGGGCTACGAGCAGTACTTC.

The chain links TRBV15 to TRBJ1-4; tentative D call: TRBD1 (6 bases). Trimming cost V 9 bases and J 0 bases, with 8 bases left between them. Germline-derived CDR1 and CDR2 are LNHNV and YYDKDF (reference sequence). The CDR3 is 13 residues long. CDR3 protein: CATRGATNEKLFF. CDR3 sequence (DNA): TGTGCCACGAGGGGGGCAACTAATGAAAAACTGTTTTTT.

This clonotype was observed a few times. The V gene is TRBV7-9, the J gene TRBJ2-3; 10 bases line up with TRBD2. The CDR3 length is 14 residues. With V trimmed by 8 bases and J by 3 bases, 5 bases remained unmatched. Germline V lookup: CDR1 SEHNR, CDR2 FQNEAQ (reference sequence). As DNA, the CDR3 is TGTGCCAGCCCACTAGCGGGGAGGACAGATACGCAGTATTTT. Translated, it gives CASPLAGRTDTQYF.

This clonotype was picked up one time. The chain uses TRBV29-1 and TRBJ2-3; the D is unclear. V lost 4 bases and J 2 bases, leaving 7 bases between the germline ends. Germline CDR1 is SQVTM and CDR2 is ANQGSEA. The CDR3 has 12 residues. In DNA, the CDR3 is TGCAGCGTTGGGTTTCCCACAGATACGCAGTATTTT. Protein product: CSVGFPTDTQYF.

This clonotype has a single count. The chain's CDR3 is CASSLAFPEQPQHF. The DNA for the CDR3 is TGTGCCAGCAGCTTAGCGTTCCCGGAACAGCCCCAGCATTTT. The rearrangement joins TRBV7-2 to TRBJ1-5; D remains ambiguous. Looked up from germline, CDR1 is SGHTA and CDR2 is FQGNSA. CDR3 size: 14 residues. The V and J ends lost 0 bases and 7 bases respectively, with 10 bases between them. The full variable domain, completed using reference TRBV7-2 and TRBJ1-5, is GAGVSQSPSNKVTEKGKDVELRCDPISGHTALYWYRQSLGQGLEFLIYFQGNSAPDKSGLPSDRFSAERTGGSVSTLTIQRTQQEDSAVYLCASSLAFPEQPQHFGDGTRLSIL.

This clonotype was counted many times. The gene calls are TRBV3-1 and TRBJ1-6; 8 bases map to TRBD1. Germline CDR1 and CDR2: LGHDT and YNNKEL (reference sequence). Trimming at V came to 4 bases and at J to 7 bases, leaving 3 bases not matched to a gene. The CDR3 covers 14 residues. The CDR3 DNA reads TGTGCCAGCAGCCGACAGGGGTACAATTCACCCCTCCACTTT. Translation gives CASSRQGYNSPLHF.

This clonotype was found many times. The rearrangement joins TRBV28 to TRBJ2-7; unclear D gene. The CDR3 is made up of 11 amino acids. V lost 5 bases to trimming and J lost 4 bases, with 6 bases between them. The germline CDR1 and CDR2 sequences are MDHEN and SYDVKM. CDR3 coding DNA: TGTGCCAGCAGTCATTTGTACGAGCAGTACTTC. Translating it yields CASSHLYEQYF. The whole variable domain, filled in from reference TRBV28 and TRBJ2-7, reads DVKVTQSSRYLVKRTGEKVFLECVQDMDHENMFWYRQDPGLGLRLIYFSYDVKMKEKGDIPEGYSVSREKKERFSLILESASTNQTSMYLCASSHLYEQYFGPGTRLTVT.

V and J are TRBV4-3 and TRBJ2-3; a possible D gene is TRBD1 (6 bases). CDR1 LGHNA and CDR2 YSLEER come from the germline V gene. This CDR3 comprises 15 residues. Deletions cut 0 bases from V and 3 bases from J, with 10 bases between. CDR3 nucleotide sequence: TGCGCCAGCAGCCAAGAGGGAACAGGGACAGATACGCAGTATTTT. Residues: CASSQEGTGTDTQYF.

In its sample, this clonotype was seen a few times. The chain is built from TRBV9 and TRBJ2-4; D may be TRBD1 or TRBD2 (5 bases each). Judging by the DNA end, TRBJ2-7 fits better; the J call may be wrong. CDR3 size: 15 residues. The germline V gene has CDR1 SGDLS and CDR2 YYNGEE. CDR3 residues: CASSPGTTGMDEQYF. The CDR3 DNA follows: TGTGCCAGCAGCCCCGGGACGACGGGGATGGACGAGCAGTACTTC.

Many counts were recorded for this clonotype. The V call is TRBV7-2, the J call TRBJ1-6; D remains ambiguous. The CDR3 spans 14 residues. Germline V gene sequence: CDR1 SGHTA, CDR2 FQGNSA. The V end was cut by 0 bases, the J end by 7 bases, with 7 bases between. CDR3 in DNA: TGTGCCAGCAGCTTAGCGGGGTACAATTCACCCCTCCACTTT. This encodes CASSLAGYNSPLHF.

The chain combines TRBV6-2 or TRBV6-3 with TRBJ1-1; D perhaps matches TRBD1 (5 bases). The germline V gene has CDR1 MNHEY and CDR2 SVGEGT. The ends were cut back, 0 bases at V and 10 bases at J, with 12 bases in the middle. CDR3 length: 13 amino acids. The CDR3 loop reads CASSYSGPAGAFF. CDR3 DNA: TGTGCCAGCAGTTACTCGGGGCCAGCCGGAGCTTTCTTT.

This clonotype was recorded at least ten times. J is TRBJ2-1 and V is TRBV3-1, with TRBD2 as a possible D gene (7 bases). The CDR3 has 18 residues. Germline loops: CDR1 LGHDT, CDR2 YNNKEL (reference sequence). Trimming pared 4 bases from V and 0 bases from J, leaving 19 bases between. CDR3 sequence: CASSPRGGGASSYNEQFF. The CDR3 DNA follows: TGTGCCAGCAGCCCTCGGGGCGGGGGCGCAAGCTCCTACAATGAGCAGTTCTTC.

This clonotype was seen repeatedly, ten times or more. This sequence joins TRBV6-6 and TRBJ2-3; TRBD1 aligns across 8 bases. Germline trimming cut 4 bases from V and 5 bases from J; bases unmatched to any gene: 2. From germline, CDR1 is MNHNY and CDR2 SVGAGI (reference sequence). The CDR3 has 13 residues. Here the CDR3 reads CASSFGQGDTQYF. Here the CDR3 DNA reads TGTGCCAGCAGTTTCGGACAGGGAGATACGCAGTATTTT.

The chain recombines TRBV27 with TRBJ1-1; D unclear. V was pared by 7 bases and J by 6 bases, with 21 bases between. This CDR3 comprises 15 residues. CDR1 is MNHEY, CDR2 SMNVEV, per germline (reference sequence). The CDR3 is CASNGLEVGKAEAFF. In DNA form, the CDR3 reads TGTGCCAGCAATGGCTTGGAGGTGGGGAAGGCTGAAGCTTTCTTT.